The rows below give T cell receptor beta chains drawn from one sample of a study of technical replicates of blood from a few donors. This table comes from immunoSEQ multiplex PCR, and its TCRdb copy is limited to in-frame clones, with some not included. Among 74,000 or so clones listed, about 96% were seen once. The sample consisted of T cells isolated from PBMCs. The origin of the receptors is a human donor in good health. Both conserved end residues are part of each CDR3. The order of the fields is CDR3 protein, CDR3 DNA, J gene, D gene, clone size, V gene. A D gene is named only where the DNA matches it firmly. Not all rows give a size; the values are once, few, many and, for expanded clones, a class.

cdr3_aa: CASSNTGTANTEAFF
cdr3_nt: TGTGCCAGCAGCAATACCGGGACAGCAAACACTGAAGCTTTCTTT
j_call: TRBJ1-1
d_call: TRBD1
clone_size: .
v_call: TRBV5-6

cdr3_aa: CASSLSPTDTQYF
cdr3_nt: TGTGCCAGCAGTTTGAGCCCCACAGATACGCAGTATTTT
j_call: TRBJ2-3
d_call: .
clone_size: .
v_call: TRBV6-4

cdr3_aa: CASSASGETQYF
cdr3_nt: TGTGCCAGCAGTGCAAGCGGAGAGACCCAGTACTTC
j_call: TRBJ2-5
d_call: .
clone_size: .
v_call: TRBV2

cdr3_aa: CASSPETSYGYTF
cdr3_nt: TGTGCCAGTAGCCCCGAGACATCCTATGGCTACACCTTC
j_call: TRBJ1-2
d_call: .
clone_size: .
v_call: TRBV19

cdr3_aa: CATKTSGTGAVDEQFF
cdr3_nt: TGTGCCACGAAGACGTCGGGGACAGGGGCCGTCGATGAGCAGTTCTTC
j_call: TRBJ2-1
d_call: TRBD1
clone_size: .
v_call: TRBV10-3

cdr3_aa: CASSLRDTSYEQYF
cdr3_nt: TGTGCCAGCAGTTTAAGGGACACCTCATACGAGCAGTACTTC
j_call: TRBJ2-7
d_call: .
clone_size: .
v_call: TRBV27

cdr3_aa: CASSLDGTGDTGELFF
cdr3_nt: TGTGCCAGCAGCTTGGACGGGACAGGGGACACCGGGGAGCTGTTTTTT
j_call: TRBJ2-2
d_call: TRBD1
clone_size: .
v_call: TRBV5-6

cdr3_aa: CASSLLAGGGEQYF
cdr3_nt: TGCGCCAGCAGCCTACTAGCGGGAGGAGGCGAGCAGTACTTC
j_call: TRBJ2-7
d_call: TRBD2
clone_size: .
v_call: TRBV4-1

cdr3_aa: CASSLKRGAMDGYTF
cdr3_nt: TGTGCCAGCAGCTTAAAGCGGGGGGCGATGGATGGCTACACCTTC
j_call: TRBJ1-2
d_call: .
clone_size: .
v_call: TRBV7-8

cdr3_aa: CASSLDIRGNRYKGQFF
cdr3_nt: TGCGCCAGCAGCTTGGACATAAGGGGGAACAGGTACAAGGGGCAGTTCTTC
j_call: TRBJ2-1
d_call: .
clone_size: .
v_call: TRBV5-1

cdr3_aa: CASSFFLAGISYEQYF
cdr3_nt: TGTGCCAGCAGCTTTTTCCTAGCGGGAATCTCCTACGAGCAGTACTTC
j_call: TRBJ2-7
d_call: TRBD2
clone_size: .
v_call: TRBV5-5

cdr3_aa: CASSLDLWAGEDSGANVLTF
cdr3_nt: TGTGCCAGCAGCTTAGATCTCTGGGCAGGGGAAGACTCTGGGGCCAACGTCCTGACTTTC
j_call: TRBJ2-6
d_call: .
clone_size: .
v_call: TRBV11-2

cdr3_aa: CASSSYWTGGDYGYTF
cdr3_nt: TGTGCCAGCAGCTCCTATTGGACAGGGGGCGACTATGGCTACACCTTC
j_call: TRBJ1-2
d_call: TRBD1
clone_size: .
v_call: TRBV7-8

cdr3_aa: CASRGIAGGQYF
cdr3_nt: TGTGCCAGCAGAGGAATAGCGGGAGGGCAGTATTTT
j_call: TRBJ2-3
d_call: TRBD2
clone_size: .
v_call: TRBV7-2

cdr3_aa: CASSVTGATEAFF
cdr3_nt: TGTGCCAGCAGTGTAACAGGGGCCACTGAAGCTTTCTTT
j_call: TRBJ1-1
d_call: TRBD1
clone_size: .
v_call: TRBV6-1

cdr3_aa: CASSRLAGLDEQFF
cdr3_nt: TGTGCCAGCTCTCGACTAGCGGGACTGGATGAGCAGTTCTTC
j_call: TRBJ2-1
d_call: TRBD2
clone_size: .
v_call: TRBV18

cdr3_aa: CASSLAAIRDRAYDEQFF
cdr3_nt: TGTGCCAGCAGCTTGGCGGCGATTAGGGACAGGGCATACGATGAGCAGTTCTTC
j_call: TRBJ2-1
d_call: TRBD1
clone_size: .
v_call: TRBV5-4

cdr3_aa: CASTEAYKTEEAFF
cdr3_nt: TGTGCCAGCACCGAGGCCTATAAAACTGAAGAAGCTTTCTTT
j_call: TRBJ1-1
d_call: .
clone_size: .
v_call: TRBV6-1

cdr3_aa: CASSSLGLAGTDTQYF
cdr3_nt: TGTGCCAGCAGTTCTCTCGGACTAGCAGGCACAGATACGCAGTATTTT
j_call: TRBJ2-3
d_call: TRBD2
clone_size: .
v_call: TRBV27

cdr3_aa: CASSFRTGINTEAFF
cdr3_nt: TGTGCCAGCAGCTTCAGGACAGGGATAAACACTGAAGCTTTCTTT
j_call: TRBJ1-1
d_call: TRBD1
clone_size: .
v_call: TRBV11-2

cdr3_aa: CASSLARGEAFF
cdr3_nt: TGTGCCAGCAGCTTAGCGCGGGGTGAAGCTTTCTTT
j_call: TRBJ1-1
d_call: .
clone_size: .
v_call: TRBV7-6

cdr3_aa: CAILREGRYREDYGYTF
cdr3_nt: TGTGCCATCCTTCGGGAGGGGAGGTACCGCGAGGACTATGGCTACACCTTC
j_call: TRBJ1-2
d_call: .
clone_size: once
v_call: TRBV10-3

cdr3_aa: CASSSRGGPGTQYF
cdr3_nt: TGTGCCAGCAGCTCGCGGGGGGGCCCCGGGACCCAGTACTTC
j_call: TRBJ2-5
d_call: TRBD2
clone_size: .
v_call: TRBV9

cdr3_aa: CASRREGKEGTEAFF
cdr3_nt: TGTGCCAGCAGGCGGGAGGGAAAGGAGGGCACTGAAGCTTTCTTT
j_call: TRBJ1-1
d_call: .
clone_size: .
v_call: TRBV7-9

cdr3_aa: CASSQFVSGANVLTF
cdr3_nt: TGTGCCAGCAGCCAATTCGTATCTGGGGCCAACGTCCTGACTTTC
j_call: TRBJ2-6
d_call: .
clone_size: once
v_call: TRBV14

cdr3_aa: CASTEGASAYEQYF
cdr3_nt: TGTGCCAGCACCGAGGGGGCTAGCGCCTACGAGCAGTACTTC
j_call: TRBJ2-7
d_call: .
clone_size: .
v_call: TRBV6-1

cdr3_aa: CASSSSTRTFTYNEQFF
cdr3_nt: TGTGCCAGCAGCTCCTCTACGCGGACATTCACCTACAATGAGCAGTTCTTC
j_call: TRBJ2-1
d_call: .
clone_size: .
v_call: TRBV7-9

cdr3_aa: CASSDRDRGQKQFF
cdr3_nt: TGTGCCAGCAGCGACCGGGACCGGGGACAAAAGCAGTTCTTC
j_call: TRBJ2-1
d_call: .
clone_size: .
v_call: TRBV2

cdr3_aa: CASSEFKQAADTQYF
cdr3_nt: TGTGCCAGCAGTGAATTTAAGCAGGCAGCAGATACGCAGTATTTT
j_call: TRBJ2-3
d_call: .
clone_size: .
v_call: TRBV6-1

cdr3_aa: CAWSVRRTSGGAGEQYF
cdr3_nt: TGTGCCTGGAGTGTACGGCGGACTAGCGGGGGGGCCGGGGAGCAGTACTTC
j_call: TRBJ2-7
d_call: TRBD2
clone_size: .
v_call: TRBV30

cdr3_aa: CASRRGDRNTIYF
cdr3_nt: TGCGCCAGCAGGAGAGGCGATAGAAACACCATATATTTT
j_call: TRBJ1-3
d_call: .
clone_size: .
v_call: TRBV5-1

cdr3_aa: CASSLSTADGELFF
cdr3_nt: TGCGCCAGCAGCTTGTCGACAGCTGACGGGGAGCTGTTTTTT
j_call: TRBJ2-2
d_call: .
clone_size: .
v_call: TRBV5-1

cdr3_aa: CASSPLSSADTQYF
cdr3_nt: TGTGCCAGCAGTCCCTTGTCTAGCGCAGATACGCAGTATTTT
j_call: TRBJ2-3
d_call: .
clone_size: .
v_call: TRBV2

cdr3_aa: CASSPVEGLTGELFF
cdr3_nt: TGTGCCAGCAGCCCAGTGGAGGGCCTCACCGGGGAGCTGTTTTTT
j_call: TRBJ2-2
d_call: .
clone_size: .
v_call: TRBV11-2

cdr3_aa: CASSLGLAGGLFHNEQFF
cdr3_nt: TGCGCCAGCAGCTTGGGACTAGCGGGGGGGCTTTTTCACAATGAGCAGTTCTTC
j_call: TRBJ2-1
d_call: TRBD2
clone_size: .
v_call: TRBV5-1

cdr3_aa: CASSLTGNEQFF
cdr3_nt: TGTGCCAGCAGCCTCACAGGGAATGAGCAGTTCTTC
j_call: TRBJ2-1
d_call: .
clone_size: .
v_call: TRBV13

cdr3_aa: CASSFSGQGIYEQYF
cdr3_nt: TGTGCCAGTAGTTTTTCGGGACAGGGAATTTACGAGCAGTACTTC
j_call: TRBJ2-7
d_call: TRBD1
clone_size: .
v_call: TRBV19